These T cell receptor beta chains were read from a single sample in a study of T cells after yellow fever vaccination. TCRdb processed the 5' RACE reads anew with MiXCR; each CDR3 protein has one entry. The repertoire includes roughly 520,000 distinct CDR3 sequences, about a fifth of them detected once, and about 16% sits in the top ten. The material sequenced was PBMCs, taken around 3 weeks after the first yellow fever vaccination. The source of these receptors is a man aged 18 to 35 who received the YFV17D yellow fever vaccine. CDR3s include the opening cysteine and the closing phenylalanine or tryptophan. D genes are given only for firm matches. Size values are once, few and many counts, or a class for expanded clones, and some rows have none.

D gene,V gene,J gene,clone size,CDR3 protein,CDR3 DNA
NA,TRBV20-1,TRBJ2-7,few,CSAPRGGHEQYF,TGCAGTGCTCCCAGGGGGGGACACGAGCAGTACTTC
NA,TRBV21-1,TRBJ1-6,NA,CASRTDYNSPLHF,TGTGCCAGCAGAACCGATTATAATTCACCCCTCCACTTT
NA,TRBV19,TRBJ1-2,NA,CASSSQGPYGYTF,TGTGCCAGTAGTTCCCAGGGACCCTATGGCTACACCTTC
TRBD1,TRBV30,TRBJ2-3,NA,CAWGTGVTDTQYF,TGTGCCTGGGGGACAGGGGTCACAGATACGCAGTATTTT
NA,TRBV7-6,TRBJ2-2,NA,CASSLALKGEGTGELFF,TGTGCCAGCAGTTTAGCCCTTAAGGGGGAGGGCACCGGGGAGCTGTTTTTT
NA,TRBV5-1,TRBJ1-6,NA,CASSLAGGVGAGYNSPLHF,TGCGCCAGCAGCCTGGCGGGTGGAGTAGGAGCCGGATATAATTCACCCCTCCACTTT
NA,TRBV3-1,TRBJ2-5,few,CASSPRRGREETQYF,TGTGCCAGCAGCCCCCGGAGGGGAAGGGAAGAGACCCAGTACTTC
TRBD1,TRBV2,TRBJ2-5,few,CASTRGQRVQETQYF,TGTGCCAGCACCAGGGGGCAAAGGGTCCAAGAGACCCAGTACTTC
TRBD2,TRBV12-3/TRBV12-4,TRBJ2-7,few,CASSPRLAGHEQYF,TGTGCCAGCAGTCCACGACTAGCGGGGCACGAGCAGTACTTC
NA,TRBV5-1,TRBJ2-3,many,CASSLAVTDTQYF,TGCGCCAGCAGCTTAGCCGTCACAGATACGCAGTATTTT
TRBD1,TRBV5-1,TRBJ2-5,few,CASSSDRAGQETQYF,TGCGCCAGCAGCTCTGACAGGGCAGGACAAGAGACCCAGTACTTC
NA,TRBV10-1,TRBJ1-2,many,CASSENGNYGYTF,TGCGCCAGCAGTGAGAACGGGAACTATGGCTACACCTTC
NA,TRBV28,TRBJ2-1,few,CASGGENEQFF,TGTGCCAGCGGCGGCGAAAATGAGCAGTTCTTC
NA,TRBV27,TRBJ2-2,NA,CASSNLWGQREELFF,TGTGCCAGCAGCAACCTCTGGGGACAAAGGGAGGAGCTGTTTTTT
TRBD1,TRBV28,TRBJ1-1,NA,CASSNLPAPTGASTEAFF,TGTGCCAGCAGTAACCTACCGGCCCCTACAGGGGCGAGCACTGAAGCTTTCTTT
NA,TRBV7-2,TRBJ2-5,NA,CASSPPRGETQYF,TGTGCCAGCAGCCCTCCGCGTGGGGAGACCCAGTACTTC
NA,TRBV7-2,TRBJ2-1,NA,CAGISFPGDEQFF,TGTGCCGGCATCTCTTTCCCCGGAGATGAGCAGTTCTTC
TRBD2,TRBV4-3,TRBJ2-4,NA,CASSPGLAGGPGKNIQYF,TGCGCCAGCAGCCCGGGACTAGCGGGGGGGCCTGGCAAAAACATTCAGTACTTC
NA,TRBV20-1,TRBJ2-3,NA,CSALGGQVSTDTQYF,TGCAGTGCCCTAGGGGGACAAGTTAGCACAGATACGCAGTATTTT
TRBD2,TRBV20-1,TRBJ2-7,once,CSALSGGSYEQYF,TGCAGTGCTCTCAGCGGGGGCTCCTACGAGCAGTACTTC
NA,TRBV7-2,TRBJ1-1,few,CASSANQGGFPEAFF,TGTGCCAGCAGCGCCAACCAGGGAGGGTTCCCTGAAGCTTTCTTT
NA,TRBV27,TRBJ2-1,few,CASSLKGVAPYNEQFF,TGTGCCAGCAGTTTAAAGGGCGTTGCGCCCTACAATGAGCAGTTCTTC
TRBD1,TRBV7-3,TRBJ1-1,NA,CASRQTGGLSGVHTEAFF,TGTGCCAGCAGACAGACAGGGGGCTTATCGGGTGTCCACACTGAAGCTTTCTTT
NA,TRBV11-3,TRBJ1-6,few,CASSLTLTGSPLHF,TGTGCCAGCAGCCTTACGTTGACGGGTTCACCCCTCCACTTT
TRBD1,TRBV15,TRBJ1-1,few,CATSRVKGAFTEAFF,TGTGCCACCAGCAGAGTTAAGGGGGCTTTCACTGAAGCTTTCTTT
NA,TRBV5-6,TRBJ2-7,NA,CAISLGLLSYEQYF,TGTGCCATCAGCCTGGGGCTCCTCTCCTACGAGCAGTACTTC
NA,TRBV4-1,TRBJ2-7,NA,CASSRGVNEQYF,TGCGCCAGCAGCCGGGGGGTCAACGAGCAGTACTTC
NA,TRBV7-9,TRBJ2-4,NA,CASSLTGLNIQYF,TGTGCCAGCAGCTTAACGGGGCTAAACATTCAGTACTTC
NA,TRBV20-1,TRBJ1-5,NA,CSARDGKGREGTQHF,TGCAGTGCTAGAGATGGTAAGGGGCGCGAAGGGACCCAGCATTTT
NA,TRBV9,TRBJ2-3,few,CASSADLSTDTQYF,TGTGCCAGCAGCGCGGACCTCAGCACAGATACGCAGTATTTT
NA,TRBV6-5,TRBJ2-3,few,CASSYRGAEADTQYF,TGTGCCAGCAGTTACAGGGGGGCCGAGGCAGATACGCAGTATTTT
NA,TRBV5-1,TRBJ2-2,few,CASSLWQSTNTGELFF,TGCGCCAGCAGCTTGTGGCAGTCGACGAACACCGGGGAGCTGTTTTTT
NA,TRBV7-2,TRBJ2-1,NA,CASNLLAGTYNEQFF,TGTGCCAGCAACCTCCTTGCGGGGACCTACAATGAGCAGTTCTTC
NA,TRBV20-1,TRBJ1-1,few,CSARLQGTNTEAFF,TGCAGTGCTAGGCTTCAGGGGACTAACACTGAAGCTTTCTTT
NA,TRBV7-9,TRBJ1-1,few,CASSLGPGPNTEAFF,TGTGCCAGCAGCCTAGGACCAGGGCCGAACACTGAAGCTTTCTTT
NA,TRBV12-3/TRBV12-4,TRBJ2-2,NA,CASSPTGRGTGELFF,TGTGCCAGCAGTCCGACAGGCCGGGGAACCGGGGAGCTGTTTTTT
NA,TRBV12-3/TRBV12-4,TRBJ1-1,NA,CASLPGTVNTEAFF,TGTGCCAGCCTACCCGGGACGGTGAACACTGAAGCTTTCTTT
NA,TRBV7-8,TRBJ2-1,many,CASSLWTWLYNEQFF,TGTGCCAGCAGCTTATGGACATGGCTCTACAATGAGCAGTTCTTC
NA,TRBV20-1,TRBJ1-1,NA,CSALGGGWNTEAFF,TGCAGTGCTTTAGGAGGTGGTTGGAACACTGAAGCTTTCTTT
NA,TRBV20-1,TRBJ1-2,many,CSASTQRRGVGYGYTF,TGCAGTGCTAGCACCCAGAGGAGAGGAGTCGGCTATGGCTACACCTTC
NA,TRBV9,TRBJ2-5,few,CASSVGSTRETQYF,TGTGCCAGCAGCGTAGGATCTACAAGGGAGACCCAGTACTTC
NA,TRBV10-3,TRBJ1-2,NA,CAISESKVGPGGKNGYTF,TGTGCCATCAGTGAGTCGAAGGTCGGCCCGGGGGGAAAAAATGGCTACACCTTC
NA,TRBV28,TRBJ2-1,NA,CASSLREQFF,TGTGCCAGCAGTTTGAGGGAGCAGTTCTTC
TRBD1,TRBV6-5,TRBJ1-1,once,CASSYSIPTSGQGTEAFF,TGTGCCAGCAGTTACTCGATCCCCACCAGCGGACAGGGCACTGAAGCTTTCTTT
NA,TRBV6-1,TRBJ2-7,NA,CASSKPDETYEQYF,TGTGCCAGCAGTAAACCGGACGAGACCTACGAGCAGTACTTC
NA,TRBV24-1,TRBJ1-5,many,CATSDPDQPQHF,TGTGCCACCAGTGATCCCGATCAGCCCCAGCATTTT
TRBD2,TRBV5-1,TRBJ2-1,NA,CASSLGTSGHNEQFF,TGCGCCAGCAGCTTAGGGACTAGCGGGCACAATGAGCAGTTCTTC
NA,TRBV2,TRBJ2-3,many,CASSERAGISTPSTDTQYF,TGTGCCAGCAGTGAACGGGCCGGGATCTCAACCCCTAGCACAGATACGCAGTATTTT
TRBD2,TRBV28,TRBJ2-5,few,CATGGYFETQYF,TGTGCCACGGGGGGTTATTTTGAGACCCAGTACTTC
NA,TRBV6-6,TRBJ1-4,few,CATLWKKLFF,TGTGCCACGCTGTGGAAAAAACTGTTTTTT
TRBD1,TRBV2,TRBJ2-2,few,CASRLRQGRTGELFF,TGTGCCAGCAGATTAAGACAGGGGAGGACCGGGGAGCTGTTTTTT
NA,TRBV12-3/TRBV12-4,TRBJ2-4,few,CASSPDKGLGNIQYF,TGTGCCAGCAGCCCTGATAAGGGCCTAGGAAACATTCAGTACTTC
NA,TRBV29-1,TRBJ1-1,few,CSVEVSTNTEAFF,TGCAGCGTTGAAGTATCCACGAACACTGAAGCTTTCTTT